Below are 24 T cell receptor beta chains sequenced from a single sample in a study of blood T cell repertoires in COVID-19. The table came from immunoSEQ multiplex PCR; TCRdb's copy has only in-frame clones and leaves some out. The sample consists of over 75,000 clones, 75% to 85% of them appearing once. Sequences were obtained from peripheral blood. The receptors here all came from a woman aged 70-85 years with acute or convalescent COVID-19.

This clone was found a few times. The chain is built from TRBV18 and TRBJ2-2, with D possibly TRBD1 on 5 matching bases. Per the germline V gene, CDR1 is KGHSH and CDR2 is LQKENI. Deletions cut 5 bases from V and 2 bases from J, with 9 bases between. CDR3 length: 14 residues. The CDR3: CASSITGNTGELFF. The CDR3 DNA follows: TGTGCCAGCTCAATCACAGGAAACACCGGGGAGCTGTTTTTT.

This clone came up once. The V and J genes are TRBV29-1 and TRBJ1-1, with a tentative D call TRBD1 (5 bases). Germline loops: CDR1 SQVTM, CDR2 ANQGSEA. CDR3 length equals 13 residues. Deletions cut 3 bases from V and 6 bases from J, with 14 bases between. In nucleotides, the CDR3 is TGCAGCGTTGATAAGGGGTTGGGCGCTGAAGCTTTCTTT. It encodes CSVDKGLGAEAFF.

The chain joins TRBV14 to TRBJ1-1, with 9 bases fitting TRBD1. CDR3 length: 14 amino acids. Trimming took 6 bases from V and 1 from J; bases not matched to a gene: 3. Germline values: CDR1 SGHDN, CDR2 FVKESK. The DNA for the CDR3 is TGTGCCAGCAGATTGACAGGGGGGAACACTGAAGCTTTCTTT. Encoded protein: CASRLTGGNTEAFF.

The V call is TRBV18, the J call TRBJ2-6; D is ambiguous. CDR3 size: 18 residues. The germline CDR1 and CDR2 sequences are KGHSH and LQKENI. The germline V and J ends were trimmed by 1 base and 0 bases, with 13 bases remaining between them. The CDR3 loop reads CASSPLTAKSSGANVLTF. The DNA of the CDR3 is TGTGCCAGCTCACCACTAACAGCCAAGAGCTCTGGGGCCAACGTCCTGACTTTC.

This clone appeared a few times. The chain is built from TRBV6-5 and TRBJ2-7, with 7 bases fitting TRBD1. This CDR3 has 12 amino acids. Germline trimming cut 6 bases from V and 3 bases from J; bases unmatched to any gene: 2. Germline values: CDR1 MNHEY, CDR2 SVGAGI. The DNA for the CDR3 is TGTGCCAGCAGCAGGGACAGCTACGAGCAGTACTTC. This encodes CASSRDSYEQYF.

This sequence joins TRBV2 and TRBJ2-7; TRBD1 aligns across 7 bases. From germline, CDR1 is SNHLY and CDR2 FYNNEI. Germline trimming cut 6 bases from V and 6 bases from J; bases unmatched to any gene: 14. The CDR3 extends over 15 amino acids. The DNA of the CDR3 is TGTGCCAGCAGGTTAACGGACAGGCCCACCGCCGAGCAGTACTTC. Its protein is CASRLTDRPTAEQYF. Drawing the rest from reference TRBV2 and TRBJ2-7, the complete variable domain is EPEVTQTPSHQVTQMGQEVILRCVPISNHLYFYWYRQILGQKVEFLVSFYNNEISEKSEIFDDQFSVERPDGSNFTLKIRSTKLEDSAMYFCASRLTDRPTAEQYFGPGTRLTVT.

This rearrangement joins TRBV29-1 to TRBJ1-5, with 9 bases identical to TRBD1. The CDR3 has 16 residues. V was pared by 7 bases and J by 2 bases, with 12 bases of the junction left unmatched. Germline loops: CDR1 SQVTM, CDR2 ANQGSEA. CDR3 in amino acids: CSARDREFDGNQPQHF. The CDR3 DNA follows: TGCAGCGCCAGGGACAGGGAGTTCGATGGCAATCAGCCCCAGCATTTT. Complete variable domain (other parts from reference TRBV29-1 and TRBJ1-5): SAVISQKPSRDICQRGTSLTIQCQVDSQVTMMFWYRQQPGQSLTLIATANQGSEATYESGFVIDKFPISRPNLTFSTLTVSNMSPEDSSIYLCSARDREFDGNQPQHFGDGTRLSIL.

This rearrangement joins TRBV5-5 to TRBJ1-4; 8 bases line up with TRBD1. The germline V gene encodes CDR1 SGHKS and CDR2 YYEKEE (reference sequence). The V gene end was trimmed by 2 bases and the J gene end by 8 bases; junction bases not matched to a gene: 8. CDR3 length equals 15 residues. CDR3 bases: TGTGCCAGCAGCTTAGCCGGGACAGGAGGGGAAAAACTGTTTTTT. Translating gives CASSLAGTGGEKLFF.

The chain employs TRBV3-1 (or the pseudogene TRBV3-2) and TRBJ2-5; TRBD1 agrees at 7 bases. Germline CDR1 LGHDT, CDR2 YNNKEL (reference sequence). V lost 2 bases to trimming and J lost 9 bases; unmatched junction nucleotides: 30. The CDR3 loop spans 21 amino acids. The CDR3 DNA reads TGTGCCAGCAGCCAACTAAAAGTCAACCGGGACAGTAGCGAGGGGTCCGAGGCCCAGTACTTC. It codes for CASSQLKVNRDSSEGSEAQYF.

The V gene is TRBV11-2, the J gene TRBJ2-3; 7 positions agree with TRBD2. Germline assignment: CDR1 SGHAT and CDR2 FQNNGV. With 4 bases clipped from V and 0 bases from J, the junction kept 7 bases outside the gene matches. The CDR3 is 16 residues long. CDR3 coding DNA: TGTGCCAGCAGCTCCATCCCAGCGGGAAGCACAGATACGCAGTATTTT. Encoded protein: CASSSIPAGSTDTQYF.

This clone was counted only a few times. The chain joins TRBV6-2 or TRBV6-3 to TRBJ2-7, with D possibly matching TRBD2 (5 bases). Looked up from germline, CDR1 is MNHEY and CDR2 is SVGEGT. This CDR3 contains 15 residues. Trimming took off 2 bases at V and 7 bases at J, with 18 bases between the two ends. The CDR3 spells CASSYRLADRWEQYF. In DNA form, the CDR3 reads TGTGCCAGCAGTTACCGGCTAGCAGACCGCTGGGAGCAGTACTTC.

In its sample, this clone was seen a few times. This chain links TRBV6-5 with TRBJ1-5, with a possible D match to TRBD1 (5 bases). CDR3 size: 14 residues. Germline-derived CDR1 and CDR2 are MNHEY and SVGAGI. Trimming took 6 bases from V and 5 from J, leaving 14 bases between them. The CDR3 loop reads CASRYGWGDQPQHF. CDR3 DNA: TGTGCCAGCAGGTACGGTTGGGGGGATCAGCCCCAGCATTTT.

This clone came up a few times. This chain joins TRBV3-1 (or the pseudogene TRBV3-2) and TRBJ2-1; no firm D call. V lost 0 bases, J lost 8 bases, and 11 bases lay in between. The germline CDR1 and CDR2 sequences are LGHDT and YNNKEL (reference sequence). The CDR3 loop spans 14 amino acids. DNA for the CDR3: TGTGCCAGCAGCCAAGATTGGTTAAGCGATGAGCAGTTCTTC. Protein sequence: CASSQDWLSDEQFF.

This clone came up a few times. The rearrangement joins TRBV2 to TRBJ1-2; TRBD1 matches at 8 bases. J lost 6 bases, V lost 5 bases, and 2 bases had no gene match. The CDR3 loop spans 12 amino acids. Germline CDR1 reads SNHLY; CDR2 reads FYNNEI. In DNA, the CDR3 is TGTGCCAGCAGTCCCAGGGGGCATGGCTACACCTTC. It specifies CASSPRGHGYTF.

V is TRBV7-3 and J is TRBJ2-7; 9 bases match TRBD2. The CDR3 is 15 residues long. CDR1 is SGHTA and CDR2 is FQGTGA in the germline V gene. V gave up 2 bases and J gave up 5 bases; unmatched junction bases: 7. Here the CDR3 reads CASSLAGGLVDEQYF. As DNA, the CDR3 is TGTGCCAGCAGCTTAGCGGGGGGGCTAGTCGACGAGCAGTACTTC.

The chain has TRBV7-2 and TRBJ2-1, with 10 bases lining up with TRBD2. Looked up from germline, CDR1 is SGHTA and CDR2 is FQGNSA. V shed 5 bases, J shed 6 bases, and the junction held 10 bases outside the gene matches. The CDR3 has 16 residues. The CDR3 bases are TGTGCCAGCAGCCCCAAAAGCGGGGGGGCTGTCAATGAGCAGTTCTTC. Amino acids: CASSPKSGGAVNEQFF.

The chain couples TRBV11-2 to TRBJ1-6, with D perhaps TRBD1 (5 bases). This CDR3 contains 14 residues. From germline, CDR1 is SGHAT and CDR2 FQNNGV. Trimming took 0 bases from V and 8 from J, leaving 8 bases between them. The CDR3 nucleotides read TGTGCCAGCAGCTTAGACCAGGGCTATTCACCCCTCCACTTT. Its protein is CASSLDQGYSPLHF.

The chain recombines TRBV10-3 with TRBJ2-3; D might be TRBD1 (6 bases). The CDR3 sequence is 13 residues long. V was clipped by 6 bases and J by 1 base, with 8 bases between them. In germline, CDR1 is ENHRY, CDR2 SYGVKD. CDR3: CAIRAGGTDTQYF. The CDR3 nucleotides read TGTGCCATCAGGGCAGGGGGCACAGATACGCAGTATTTT.

This chain connects TRBV4-2 to TRBJ2-1, with 9 bases lining up with TRBD2. V was clipped by 4 bases and J by 0 bases; unmatched bases: 7. The CDR3 length is 17 residues. The germline gives CDR1 LGHNA, CDR2 YNFKEQ. The CDR3 is CASSPSGLASSYNEQFF. As DNA, the CDR3 is TGTGCCAGCAGCCCCAGCGGACTAGCGAGCTCCTACAATGAGCAGTTCTTC.

The chain employs TRBV11-2 and TRBJ2-7; 9 nucleotides match TRBD2. The germline CDR1 and CDR2 sequences are SGHAT and FQNNGV. There are 15 residues in the CDR3. V shed 4 bases, J shed 2 bases, and the junction held 6 bases outside the gene matches. The CDR3 DNA follows: TGTGCCAGCAGCTCGTCTAGCGGGGATACCTACGAGCAGTACTTC. This translates into CASSSSSGDTYEQYF.

This chain connects TRBV19 to TRBJ2-2; perhaps TRBD2 as D (6 bases). This CDR3 has 14 residues. Between the trimmed V and J ends, which lost 3 bases and 6 bases, there was a span of 11 bases. Germline V gives CDR1 LNHDA, CDR2 SQIVND (reference sequence). The chain's CDR3 is CASSIRDLSGELFF. The CDR3 DNA reads TGTGCCAGTAGTATTAGGGACTTGTCCGGGGAGCTGTTTTTT.

This sequence joins TRBV5-1 and TRBJ2-5; a possible D gene is TRBD2 (6 bases). V shed 0 bases and J shed 1 base, with 7 bases lying between them. Germline CDR1 SGHRS, CDR2 YFSETQ. The CDR3 contains 14 residues. CDR3 DNA sequence: TGCGCCAGCAGCTTGGGGGGGGTCCAAGAGACCCAGTACTTC. It yields the protein CASSLGGVQETQYF.

The genes are TRBV18 and TRBJ2-7; 8 bases line up with TRBD2. V dropped 3 bases and J dropped 2; count of bases not matched to a gene: 0. The CDR3 runs to 13 residues. Germline V gene data show CDR1 as KGHSH and CDR2 as LQKENI. Here the CDR3 reads CASSPGLAYEQYF. CDR3 DNA sequence: TGTGCCAGCTCACCGGGACTAGCCTACGAGCAGTACTTC.

The chain couples TRBV27 to TRBJ2-7, with D possibly matching TRBD1 (5 bases). Trimming took 3 bases from V and 2 from J, leaving 11 bases between them. This CDR3 region has 14 residues. CDR1 is MNHEY, CDR2 SMNVEV, per germline (reference sequence). Here the CDR3 reads CASSFRQGTYEQYF. The CDR3 bases are TGTGCCAGCAGTTTTAGGCAGGGAACCTACGAGCAGTACTTC.